This T cell receptor beta chain was observed in a study of T-cell memory formation after mild COVID-19. Study information: TCR clusters were mostly confined to one donor each.

The study, taken as a whole, reports: That cross-reactive memory joined was suggested by some responding clones appearing in pre-infection memory. Day 15 to 85 contracting clones showed balanced CD4/CD8; day 15 to 37 expanders favored CD4+.

A few counts support this clonotype. No antigen is known for it. Per germline, CDR1 ENHRY and CDR2 SYGVKD. The CDR3 has 13 residues. V was cut by 5 bases and J by 3 bases, with 9 bases left in between. Employing constant-segment primers, 5'RACE generated TCR alpha and TCR beta cDNA libraries bearing sample barcodes and UMIs. TCRdb used MiXCR to reprocess the 5' RACE reads, holding one entry per CDR3 protein. The sample has some 86,000 distinct CDR3 sequences, roughly 25% seen once. The origin of this receptor is a man younger than 35 who had mild COVID-19 (a few samples of this study predate the infection). Cell type and time point are not known. This chain joins TRBV10-3 and TRBJ2-3; unclear D gene. Sequencing used PBMCs or a T cell subset sorted from them (not recorded which). Here the CDR3 reads CAISPVRTDTQYF. The CDR3 DNA reads TGTGCCATCAGTCCGGTACGAACAGATACGCAGTATTTT.